The clone carrying this T cell receptor beta chain came up once. This entry comes from a study of blood T cell repertoires in COVID-19. On the study more broadly: Samples of COVID-19 (acute and convalescent) were obtained from the United States, Italy and Spain. Nucleic acid was either cDNA or gDNA, and it came from T cells, B-cell-depleted T cells, or PBMCs.

CDR3 length: 16 amino acids. Trimming took 1 base from V and 7 from J; bases not matched to a gene: 9. Germline V lookup: CDR1 SGHRS, CDR2 YFSETQ. Original handling: How many nucleated cells were present was estimated from reference gene primer amplification. Method: immunoSEQ multiplex PCR; TCRdb's copy keeps in-frame clones and lacks some. For V, J and clone size, that table is used; D and trimming come from the DNA. The table records about 260,000 clones, approximately 80% of them present only once. The TCR originated in a woman of 80 years or more with acute or convalescent COVID-19. The sequenced material came from peripheral blood. The V and J genes are TRBV5-1 and TRBJ1-4; TRBD1 aligns across 8 bases. DNA for the CDR3: TGCGCCAGCAGCTTGAGCTTGAGACAGGGGAGTGAAAAACTGTTTTTT. It encodes CASSLSLRQGSEKLFF.